This passage covers 8 T cell receptor beta chains from one sample sequenced in a study of radiation and T cells in renal cell carcinoma. Time point in this sample: blood 2 weeks post-SBRT. The treatment: 15 Gy SBRT to primary tumor, nephrectomy 4 weeks later. Clones were sequenced by immunoSEQ multiplex PCR, and TCRdb holds only the in-frame ones, with some missing. The sample records about 150,000 clones, approximately 88% being singletons. The source was blood, collected from a patient whose treatment included radiotherapy and nephrectomy. These receptors all come from a woman in her fifties or sixties with renal cell carcinoma.

In its sample, this clone was seen many times. The rearrangement joins TRBV6-4 to TRBJ1-2, with 7 bases fitting TRBD1. Germline CDR1 and CDR2: MRHNA and SNTAGT. With 6 bases clipped from V and 2 bases from J, the junction kept 3 bases outside the gene matches. CDR3 size: 13 residues. CDR3 protein: CASSPGQNYGYTF. In DNA form, the CDR3 reads TGTGCCAGCAGCCCGGGACAGAACTATGGCTACACCTTC.

The chain joins TRBV7-3 to TRBJ2-4; D may be TRBD1 or TRBD2 (5 bases each). Per the germline V gene, CDR1 is SGHTA and CDR2 is FQGTGA. The CDR3 contains 15 residues. Trimming removed 1 base at V and 8 bases at J, with 15 bases between. Here the CDR3 reads CASSLKAGRADIQYF. Here the CDR3 DNA reads TGTGCCAGCAGCTTAAAGGCGGGCAGGGCGGACATTCAGTACTTC.

CDR3 residues: CASSPGLLNQPQHF. CDR3 DNA: TGTGCCAGCTCACCGGGGCTCCTAAATCAGCCCCAGCATTTT. This rearrangement joins TRBV18 to TRBJ1-5, with a possible D match to TRBD1 (5 bases). Germline V CDR1 and CDR2: KGHSH, LQKENI. This CDR3 is 14 amino acids long. V lost 3 bases and J 4 bases, leaving 10 bases between the germline ends.

The chain couples TRBV4-3 to TRBJ1-6; D unresolved. Trimming took 0 bases from V and 5 from J, leaving 8 bases between them. The CDR3 runs 15 residues. Germline V gene lookup returns CDR1 LGHNA and CDR2 YSLEER. CDR3 bases: TGCGCCAGCAGCCAAGATCCCAGGAATAATTCACCCCTCCACTTT. Amino acid sequence: CASSQDPRNNSPLHF.

This clone was seen only a few times. The rearrangement joins TRBV7-9 to TRBJ2-5; no clear D. This CDR3 comprises 14 residues. Looked up from germline, CDR1 is SEHNR and CDR2 is FQNEAQ (reference sequence). V shed 5 bases and J shed 5 bases, with 15 bases lying between them. For the CDR3, the DNA is TGTGCCAGCAGCCTCTTAGCTCAGTTGGAGACCCAGTACTTC. Amino acid sequence: CASSLLAQLETQYF.

This chain links TRBV28 with TRBJ1-5; D call uncertain. CDR1 is MDHEN and CDR2 is SYDVKM in the germline V gene. The V gene lost 9 bases and the J gene lost 6 bases, with 9 bases spanning the gap. The CDR3 loop spans 11 amino acids. The DNA of the CDR3 is TGTGCCAGTGGGAAGGTTCAGCCCCAGCATTTT. Translated: CASGKVQPQHF.

V usage is TRBV19 and J usage is TRBJ1-6; D not certain. The CDR3 has 21 amino acids. V was cut by 5 bases and J by 10 bases, with 36 bases left in between. The V gene's germline CDR1 is LNHDA and CDR2 SQIVND (reference sequence). Here the CDR3 reads CASSPPHAGLLNLIEKSPLHF. CDR3 sequence (DNA): TGTGCCAGTAGTCCCCCGCATGCAGGCTTGCTTAATTTAATAGAGAAATCACCCCTCCACTTT.

The chain couples TRBV4-1 to TRBJ2-6; the D gene is possibly TRBD2 (5 bases). V was cut by 0 bases and J by 2 bases, with 11 bases left in between. This CDR3 region has 17 residues. From germline, CDR1 is MGHRA and CDR2 YSYEKL. This chain's CDR3 is CASSQDRRFPGANVLTF. In DNA form, the CDR3 reads TGCGCCAGCAGCCAAGATCGGAGGTTCCCTGGGGCCAACGTCCTGACTTTC.